This T cell receptor (beta chain) was identified during a study of human T cells and chemical hapten exposure. Study context: Investigators sensitized 2 cm by 2 cm of upper inner arm skin with 2% DPC.

Using its own MiXCR run on the RACE reads, TCRdb lists one record per CDR3 protein. The data hold fewer than 400,000 distinct CDR3 sequences, with about 7% observed a single time. This CDR3 spans 16 amino acids. CDR1 and CDR2 from the germline V gene are SGHVS and FNYEAQ. V gave up 0 bases and J gave up 6 bases; unmatched junction bases: 10. This clonotype was counted only a few times. Time point given: patch test 1, 2 weeks after DPC sensitization. Indicated treatment: therapeutic diphenylcyclopropenone sensitization with weekly scalp DPC. The chain uses TRBV7-6 and TRBJ2-7, with 8 bases identical to TRBD1. This specimen was whole blood, taken in connection with sensitization to the hapten diphenylcyclopropenone (DPC). The TCR comes from a young woman with alopecia areata. Some clones in this sample may be carry-over from other donors' samples. CDR3 DNA: TGTGCCAGCAGCTTAGCAGCTAAGACAGGGGATCTCGAGCAGTACTTC. It yields the protein CASSLAAKTGDLEQYF. Supplemented by reference TRBV7-6 and TRBJ2-7, the full variable domain reads GAGVSQSPRYKVTKRGQDVALRCDPISGHVSLYWYRQALGQGPEFLTYFNYEAQQDKSGLPNDRFSAERPEGSISTLTIQRTEQRDSAMYRCASSLAAKTGDLEQYFGPGTRLTVT.